The 4 T cell receptor beta chains below come from one sample, sequenced in a study of lymphopenia after photon versus proton radiotherapy. Produced via immunoSEQ multiplex PCR; TCRdb's table is partial and in-frame only. Seen here are about 24,000 clones, 80% to 85% observed once, and the top ten hold approximately 21%. The material sequenced was peripheral blood, taken from a patient treated with proton-based radiotherapy. The source of these receptors is a woman aged 70 to 79 with pancreatic cancer.

V and J are TRBV7-9 and TRBJ2-1, with 13 bases that match TRBD2. Losses at the gene ends were 5 bases for V and 7 bases for J; bases not matched to a gene: 8. The CDR3 covers 16 residues. CDR1 and CDR2 (germline): SEHNR, FQNEAQ (reference sequence). CDR3 residues: CASSPRRTSGSNEQFF. CDR3 nucleotide sequence: TGTGCCAGCAGCCCCCGTAGGACTAGCGGGAGTAATGAGCAGTTCTTC.

The chain employs TRBV11-3 and TRBJ2-5; D not certain. Trimming stripped 2 bases from V and 5 bases from J, with 9 bases between. The CDR3 sequence is 13 residues long. CDR1 SGHNT and CDR2 YENEEA come from the germline V gene. CDR3 sequence: CASSLYLGETQYF. DNA for the CDR3: TGTGCCAGCAGCTTATACTTAGGGGAGACCCAGTACTTC.

The chain uses TRBV28 and TRBJ2-5; D is ambiguous. Germline CDR1 MDHEN, CDR2 SYDVKM. V was pared by 8 bases and J by 8 bases, with 12 bases between. This CDR3 has 11 residues. CDR3 DNA: TGTGCCAGCGGGCCGAGGAATACCCAGTACTTC. Translation: CASGPRNTQYF. The whole variable domain, filled in from reference TRBV28 and TRBJ2-5, reads DVKVTQSSRYLVKRTGEKVFLECVQDMDHENMFWYRQDPGLGLRLIYFSYDVKMKEKGDIPEGYSVSREKKERFSLILESASTNQTSMYLCASGPRNTQYFGPGTRLLVL.

V gene TRBV5-5 combines with J gene TRBJ2-1, with D unresolved. Trimming removed 4 bases at V and 8 bases at J, with 13 bases between. Germline V gene sequence: CDR1 SGHKS, CDR2 YYEKEE (reference sequence). The CDR3 spans 13 residues. The CDR3 loop is CASSDGPFDEQFF. In DNA form, the CDR3 reads TGTGCCAGCAGCGACGGGCCTTTCGATGAGCAGTTCTTC.